This T cell receptor beta chain is drawn from a study of blood T cell repertoires in COVID-19. Whole-study context: COVID-19 samples, acute and convalescent, were from the United States, Italy and Spain. The cDNA or gDNA used as material had been derived from T cells, B-cell-depleted T cells, or PBMCs.

V shed 5 bases, J shed 9 bases, and the junction held 12 bases outside the gene matches. The germline V gene has CDR1 SGHTA and CDR2 FQGNSA. The CDR3 runs to 14 residues. As handled by the study authors: Amplification of reference gene primers was used by the study to estimate nucleated cell counts. Using immunoSEQ multiplex PCR, the repertoire was profiled, and TCRdb retains in-frame clones only, with some absent. The DNA was the basis for D and trimming; V, J and clone size are from that table. The table shows around 300,000 clones, with 80% to 95% occurring only once. Seattle cases were enrolled at active infection and followed longitudinally.

The clonotype originates from a woman in her thirties with COVID-19, enrolled during active disease. The gene calls are TRBV7-2 and TRBJ2-5; 7 bases align to TRBD1. Sequenced: peripheral blood. The CDR3 nucleotides read TGTGCCAGCAGCCTGACAGCCAACCAGGGGGCCCAGTACTTC. Amino acids: CASSLTANQGAQYF. The full variable domain, completed using reference TRBV7-2 and TRBJ2-5, is GAGVSQSPSNKVTEKGKDVELRCDPISGHTALYWYRQSLGQGLEFLIYFQGNSAPDKSGLPSDRFSAERTGGSVSTLTIQRTQQEDSAVYLCASSLTANQGAQYFGPGTRLLVL.